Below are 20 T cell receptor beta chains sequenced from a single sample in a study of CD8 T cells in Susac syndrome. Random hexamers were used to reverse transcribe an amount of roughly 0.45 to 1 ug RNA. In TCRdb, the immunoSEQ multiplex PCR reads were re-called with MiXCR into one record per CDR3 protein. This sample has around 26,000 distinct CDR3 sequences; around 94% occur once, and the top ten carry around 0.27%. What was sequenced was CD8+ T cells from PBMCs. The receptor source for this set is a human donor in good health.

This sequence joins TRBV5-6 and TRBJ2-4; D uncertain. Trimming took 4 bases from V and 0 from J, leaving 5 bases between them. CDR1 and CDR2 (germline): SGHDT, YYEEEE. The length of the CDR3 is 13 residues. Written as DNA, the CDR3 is TGTGCCAGCAGCATCGTAGCCAAAAACATTCAGTACTTC. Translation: CASSIVAKNIQYF.

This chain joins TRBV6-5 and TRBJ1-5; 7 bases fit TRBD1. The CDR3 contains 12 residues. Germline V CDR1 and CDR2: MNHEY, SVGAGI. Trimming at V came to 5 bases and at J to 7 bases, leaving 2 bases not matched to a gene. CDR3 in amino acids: CASSPGGQPQHF. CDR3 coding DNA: TGTGCCAGCAGTCCAGGGGGGCAGCCCCAGCATTTT.

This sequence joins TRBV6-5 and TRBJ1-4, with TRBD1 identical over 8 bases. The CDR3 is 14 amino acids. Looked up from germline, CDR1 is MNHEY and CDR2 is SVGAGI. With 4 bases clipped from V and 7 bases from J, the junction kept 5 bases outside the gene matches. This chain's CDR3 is CASSSGQGGEKLFF. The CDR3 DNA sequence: TGTGCCAGCAGTTCCGGACAGGGAGGTGAAAAACTGTTTTTT.

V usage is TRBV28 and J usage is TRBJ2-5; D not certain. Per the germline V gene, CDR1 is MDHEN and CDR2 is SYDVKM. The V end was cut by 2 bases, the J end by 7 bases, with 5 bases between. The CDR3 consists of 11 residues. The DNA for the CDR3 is TGTGCCAGCAGTTTAGGCCTGACCCAGTACTTC. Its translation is CASSLGLTQYF. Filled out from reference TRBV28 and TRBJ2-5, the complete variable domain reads DVKVTQSSRYLVKRTGEKVFLECVQDMDHENMFWYRQDPGLGLRLIYFSYDVKMKEKGDIPEGYSVSREKKERFSLILESASTNQTSMYLCASSLGLTQYFGPGTRLLVL.

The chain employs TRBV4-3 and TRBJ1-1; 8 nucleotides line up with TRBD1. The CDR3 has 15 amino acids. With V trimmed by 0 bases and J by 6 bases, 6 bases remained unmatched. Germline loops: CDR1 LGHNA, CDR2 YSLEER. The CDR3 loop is CASSQDTGGGPEAFF. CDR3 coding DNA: TGCGCCAGCAGCCAAGATACAGGGGGGGGCCCTGAAGCTTTCTTT.

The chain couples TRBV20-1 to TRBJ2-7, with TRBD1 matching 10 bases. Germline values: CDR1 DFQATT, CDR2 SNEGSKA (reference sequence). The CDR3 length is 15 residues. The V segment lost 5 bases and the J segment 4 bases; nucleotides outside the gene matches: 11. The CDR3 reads CSAESRPGQGYEQYF. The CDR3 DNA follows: TGCAGTGCTGAAAGCCGACCGGGACAGGGGTACGAGCAGTACTTC.

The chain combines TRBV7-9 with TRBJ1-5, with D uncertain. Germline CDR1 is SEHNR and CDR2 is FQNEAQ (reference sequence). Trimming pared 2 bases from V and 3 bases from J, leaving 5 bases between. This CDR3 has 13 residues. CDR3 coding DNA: TGTGCCAGCAGCTTAAACCACAATCAGCCCCAGCATTTT. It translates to CASSLNHNQPQHF. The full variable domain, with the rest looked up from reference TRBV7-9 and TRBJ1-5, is DTGVSQNPRHKITKRGQNVTFRCDPISEHNRLYWYRQTLGQGPEFLTYFQNEAQLEKSRLLSDRFSAERPKGSFSTLEIQRTEQGDSAMYLCASSLNHNQPQHFGDGTRLSIL.

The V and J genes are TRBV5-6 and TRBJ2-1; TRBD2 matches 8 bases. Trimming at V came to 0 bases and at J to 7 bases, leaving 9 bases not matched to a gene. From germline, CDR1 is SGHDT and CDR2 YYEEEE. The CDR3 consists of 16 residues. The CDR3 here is CASSLVTGGAGNEQFF. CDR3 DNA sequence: TGTGCCAGCAGCTTGGTTACGGGGGGGGCCGGGAATGAGCAGTTCTTC.

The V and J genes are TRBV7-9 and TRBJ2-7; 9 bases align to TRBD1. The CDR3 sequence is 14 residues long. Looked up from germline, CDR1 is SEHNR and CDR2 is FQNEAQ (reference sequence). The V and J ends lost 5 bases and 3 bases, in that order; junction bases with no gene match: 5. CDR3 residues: CASSLGTGSYEQYF. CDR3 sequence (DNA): TGTGCCAGCAGCCTCGGGACAGGGAGCTACGAGCAGTACTTC.

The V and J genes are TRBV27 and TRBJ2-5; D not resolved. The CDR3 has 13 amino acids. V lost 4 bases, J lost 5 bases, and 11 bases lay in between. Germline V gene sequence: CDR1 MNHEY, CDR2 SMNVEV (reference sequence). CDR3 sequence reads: CASSYSSSETQYF. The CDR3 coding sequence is TGTGCCAGCAGTTATAGCTCCAGTGAGACCCAGTACTTC.

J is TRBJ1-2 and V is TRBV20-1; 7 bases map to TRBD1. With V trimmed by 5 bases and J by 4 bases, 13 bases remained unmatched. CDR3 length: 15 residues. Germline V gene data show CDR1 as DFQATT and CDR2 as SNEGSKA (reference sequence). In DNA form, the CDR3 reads TGCAGTGCTGACATTGGACAGGAGCTGCTCTATGGCTACACCTTC. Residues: CSADIGQELLYGYTF.

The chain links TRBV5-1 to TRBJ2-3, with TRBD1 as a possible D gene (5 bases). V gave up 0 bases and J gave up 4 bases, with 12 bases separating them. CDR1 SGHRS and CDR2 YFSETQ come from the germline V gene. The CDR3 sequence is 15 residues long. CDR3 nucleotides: TGCGCCAGCAGCTTGGCGGTGGGGCGCCCAGATACGCAGTATTTT. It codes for CASSLAVGRPDTQYF.

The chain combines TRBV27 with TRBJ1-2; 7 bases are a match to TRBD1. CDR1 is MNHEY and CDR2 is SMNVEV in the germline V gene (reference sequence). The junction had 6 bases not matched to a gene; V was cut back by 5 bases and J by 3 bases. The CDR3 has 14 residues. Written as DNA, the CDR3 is TGTGCCAGCAGTCGCCCGACAGGGTACTATGGCTACACCTTC. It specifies CASSRPTGYYGYTF.

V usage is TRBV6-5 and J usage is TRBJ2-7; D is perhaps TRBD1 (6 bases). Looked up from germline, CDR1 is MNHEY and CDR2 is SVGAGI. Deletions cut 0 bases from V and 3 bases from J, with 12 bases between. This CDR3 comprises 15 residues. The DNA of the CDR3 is TGTGCCAGCAGTTACTCGCAGGGGACGGGCTACGAGCAGTACTTC. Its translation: CASSYSQGTGYEQYF.

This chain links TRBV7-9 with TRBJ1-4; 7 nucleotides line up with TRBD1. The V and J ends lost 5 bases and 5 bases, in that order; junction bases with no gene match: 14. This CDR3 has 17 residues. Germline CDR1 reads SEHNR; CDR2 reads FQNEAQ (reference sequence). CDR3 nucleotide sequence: TGTGCCAGCAGCCCGGGACAGTCAACCCCTGGGAATGAAAAACTGTTTTTT. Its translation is CASSPGQSTPGNEKLFF.

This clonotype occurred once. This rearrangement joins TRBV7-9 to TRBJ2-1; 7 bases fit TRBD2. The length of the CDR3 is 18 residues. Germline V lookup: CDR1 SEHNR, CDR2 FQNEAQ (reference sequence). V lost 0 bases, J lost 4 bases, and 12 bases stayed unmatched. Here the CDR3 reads CASSLAVTLAGQYNEQFF. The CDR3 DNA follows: TGTGCCAGCAGCTTAGCAGTGACCTTAGCGGGCCAATACAATGAGCAGTTCTTC.

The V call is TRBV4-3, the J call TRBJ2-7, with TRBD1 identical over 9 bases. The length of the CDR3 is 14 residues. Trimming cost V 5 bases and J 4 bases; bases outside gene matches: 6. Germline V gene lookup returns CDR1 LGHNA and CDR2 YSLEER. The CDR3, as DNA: TGCGCCAGCAGCGACCGGGACAGGGTTTACGAGCAGTACTTC. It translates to CASSDRDRVYEQYF.

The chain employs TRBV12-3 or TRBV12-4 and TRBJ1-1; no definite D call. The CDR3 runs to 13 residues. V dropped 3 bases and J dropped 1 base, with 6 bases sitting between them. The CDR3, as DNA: TGTGCCAGCAGTTTTATGGGGAACACTGAAGCTTTCTTT. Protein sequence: CASSFMGNTEAFF.

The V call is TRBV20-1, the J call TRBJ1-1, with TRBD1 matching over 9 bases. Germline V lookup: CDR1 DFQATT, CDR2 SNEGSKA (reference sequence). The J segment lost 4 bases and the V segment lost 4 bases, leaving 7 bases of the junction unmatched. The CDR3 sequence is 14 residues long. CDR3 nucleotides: TGCAGTGCTACTCACAGGGGGCAGATCACTGAAGCTTTCTTT. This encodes CSATHRGQITEAFF.

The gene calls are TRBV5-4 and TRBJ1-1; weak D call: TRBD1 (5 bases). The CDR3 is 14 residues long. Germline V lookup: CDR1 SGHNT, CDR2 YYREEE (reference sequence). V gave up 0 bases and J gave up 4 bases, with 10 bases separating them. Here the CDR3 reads CASSLAGDGTEAFF. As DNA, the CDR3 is TGTGCCAGCAGCTTGGCGGGGGACGGCACTGAAGCTTTCTTT.